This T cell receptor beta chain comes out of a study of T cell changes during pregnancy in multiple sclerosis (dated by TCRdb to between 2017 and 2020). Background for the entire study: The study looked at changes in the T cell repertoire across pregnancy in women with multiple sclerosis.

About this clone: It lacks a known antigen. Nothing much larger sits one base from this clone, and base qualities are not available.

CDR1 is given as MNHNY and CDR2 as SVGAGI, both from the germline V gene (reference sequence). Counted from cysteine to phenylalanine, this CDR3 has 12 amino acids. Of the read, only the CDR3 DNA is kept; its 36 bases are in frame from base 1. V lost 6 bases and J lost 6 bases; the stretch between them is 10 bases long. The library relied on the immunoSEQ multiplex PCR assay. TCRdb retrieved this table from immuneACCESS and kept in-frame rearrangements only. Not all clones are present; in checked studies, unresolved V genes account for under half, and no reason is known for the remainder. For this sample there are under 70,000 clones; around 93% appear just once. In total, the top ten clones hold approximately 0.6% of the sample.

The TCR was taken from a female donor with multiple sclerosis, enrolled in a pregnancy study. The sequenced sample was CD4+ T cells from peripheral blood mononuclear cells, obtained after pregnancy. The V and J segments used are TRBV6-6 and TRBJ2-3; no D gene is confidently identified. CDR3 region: CASSDIVDTQYF. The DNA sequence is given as TGTGCCAGCAGCGACATCGTTGATACGCAGTATTTT.